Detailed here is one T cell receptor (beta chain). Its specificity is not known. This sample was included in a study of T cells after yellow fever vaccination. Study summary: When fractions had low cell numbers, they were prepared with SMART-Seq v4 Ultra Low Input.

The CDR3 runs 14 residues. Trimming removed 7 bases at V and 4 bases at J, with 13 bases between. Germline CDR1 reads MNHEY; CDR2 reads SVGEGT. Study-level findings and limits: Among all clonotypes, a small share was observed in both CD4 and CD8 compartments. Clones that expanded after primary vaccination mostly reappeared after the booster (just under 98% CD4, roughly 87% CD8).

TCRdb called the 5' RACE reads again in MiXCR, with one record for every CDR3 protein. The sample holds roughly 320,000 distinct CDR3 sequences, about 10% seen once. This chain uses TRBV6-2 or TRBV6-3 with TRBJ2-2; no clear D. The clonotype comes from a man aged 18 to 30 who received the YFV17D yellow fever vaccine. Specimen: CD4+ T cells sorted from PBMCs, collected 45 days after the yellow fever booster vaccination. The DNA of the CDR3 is TGTGCCAGCAATACCCTAGTACCCACCGGGGAGCTGTTTTTT. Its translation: CASNTLVPTGELFF.